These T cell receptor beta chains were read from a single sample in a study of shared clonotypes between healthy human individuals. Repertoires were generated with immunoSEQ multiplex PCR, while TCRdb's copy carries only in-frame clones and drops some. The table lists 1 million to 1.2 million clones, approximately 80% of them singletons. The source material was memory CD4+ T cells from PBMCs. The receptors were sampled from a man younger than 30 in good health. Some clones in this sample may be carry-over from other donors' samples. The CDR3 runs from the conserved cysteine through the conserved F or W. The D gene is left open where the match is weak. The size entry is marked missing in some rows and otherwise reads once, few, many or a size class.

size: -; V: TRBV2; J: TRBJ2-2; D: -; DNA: TGTGCCAGCAGTGATCTTAAGGGTCTGAACACCGGGGAGCTGTTTTTT; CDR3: CASSDLKGLNTGELFF
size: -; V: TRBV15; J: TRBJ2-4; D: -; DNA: TGTGCCACCAGCAGAGATGGACAGAAAAACATTCAGTACTTC; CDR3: CATSRDGQKNIQYF
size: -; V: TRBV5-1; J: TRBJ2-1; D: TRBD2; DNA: TGCGCCAGCAGCTCTGCCAGGGACGGGAGGGCCGTTTCGATCTTC; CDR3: CASSSARDGRAVSIF
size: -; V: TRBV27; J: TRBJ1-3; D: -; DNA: TGTGCCAGCAGTTTAAGCAGCTCTGGAAACACCATATATTTT; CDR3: CASSLSSSGNTIYF
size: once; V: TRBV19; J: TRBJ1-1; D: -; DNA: TGTGCCAGTAGTATTCAGGGACGGAACACTGAAGCTTTCTTT; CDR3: CASSIQGRNTEAFF
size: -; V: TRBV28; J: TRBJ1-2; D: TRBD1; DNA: TGTGCCAGCAGTGTTTGGACAGGGGGTTTTGGCTACACCTTC; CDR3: CASSVWTGGFGYTF
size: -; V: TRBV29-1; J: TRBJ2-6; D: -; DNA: TGCAGCGTTGTTGGAGGGAGCTCTGGGGCCAACGTCCTGACTTTC; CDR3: CSVVGGSSGANVLTF
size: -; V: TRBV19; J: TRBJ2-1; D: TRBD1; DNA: TGTGCCAGTAGTACGGGACAGAAGTACAATGAGCAGTTCTTC; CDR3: CASSTGQKYNEQFF
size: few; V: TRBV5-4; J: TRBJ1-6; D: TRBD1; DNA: TGTGCCAGCAGCGAAGACAGGGGGTTGGGTGCCCTCCACTTT; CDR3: CASSEDRGLGALHF
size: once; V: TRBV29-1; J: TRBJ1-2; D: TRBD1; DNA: TGCAGCGCTAATACCGTGCTGGACAGGGGGCAAGGCTACACCTTC; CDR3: CSANTVLDRGQGYTF
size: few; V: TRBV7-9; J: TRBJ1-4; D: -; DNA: TGTGCCAGCAGCCCGTACTTCGGGGGCTCTAATGAAAAACTGTTTTTT; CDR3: CASSPYFGGSNEKLFF
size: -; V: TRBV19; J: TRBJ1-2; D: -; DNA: TGTGCCAGTAGTATATGGAGTAGCTATGGCTACACCTTC; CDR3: CASSIWSSYGYTF
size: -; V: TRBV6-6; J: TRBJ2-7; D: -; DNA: TGTGCCAGCAGTTACGAGACAGTCTCCTACGAGCAGTACTTC; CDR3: CASSYETVSYEQYF
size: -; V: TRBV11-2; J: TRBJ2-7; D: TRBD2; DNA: TGTGCCAGCAGCTTGCGGGAGGGCCTGGAGCAGTACTTC; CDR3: CASSLREGLEQYF
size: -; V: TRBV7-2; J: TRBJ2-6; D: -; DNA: TGTGCCAGCAGCCCCTTCTATAACTCTGGGGCCAACGTCCTGACTTTC; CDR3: CASSPFYNSGANVLTF
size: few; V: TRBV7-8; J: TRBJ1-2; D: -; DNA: TGTGCCAGCAGCTTAGAAGGGGTGGGACCCTATGGCTACACCTTC; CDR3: CASSLEGVGPYGYTF
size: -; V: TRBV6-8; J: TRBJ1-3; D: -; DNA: TGTGCCAGCAGTTACGTTAAAAGGGACGTCCACTCTGGAAACACCATATATTTT; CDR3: CASSYVKRDVHSGNTIYF
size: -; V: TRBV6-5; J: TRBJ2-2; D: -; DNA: TGTGCCAGCAGTTACGGGGGGCCGGTAACCGGGGAGCTGTTTTTT; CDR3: CASSYGGPVTGELFF
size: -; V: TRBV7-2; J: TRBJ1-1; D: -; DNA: TGTGCCAGCAGCTTATACGGGGGTGGAGACACTGAAGCTTTCTTT; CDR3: CASSLYGGGDTEAFF
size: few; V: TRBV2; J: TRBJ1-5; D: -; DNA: TGTGCCAGCAGTGACTGGGGAGATCAGCCCCAGCATTTT; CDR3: CASSDWGDQPQHF
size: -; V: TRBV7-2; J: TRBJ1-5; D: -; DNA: TGTGCCAGCAGCTGGGGCGGGAAATATCAGCCCCAGCATTTT; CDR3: CASSWGGKYQPQHF
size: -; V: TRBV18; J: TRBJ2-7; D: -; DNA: TGTGCCAGCTCACCTGGACCTGAGTCGCAGTACTTC; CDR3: CASSPGPESQYF
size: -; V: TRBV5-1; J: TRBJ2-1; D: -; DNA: TGCGCCAGCAGCTCCAACCCCTACTACAATGAGCAGTTCTTC; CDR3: CASSSNPYYNEQFF
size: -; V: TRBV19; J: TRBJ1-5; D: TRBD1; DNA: TGTGCCAGTAGTATACCACCCCGGACAGGGGGAGGCAATCAGCCCCAGCATTTT; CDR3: CASSIPPRTGGGNQPQHF
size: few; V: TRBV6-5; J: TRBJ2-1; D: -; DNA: TGTGCCAGCAGTTACAGGGGATCCTGGGCCAATGAGCAGTTCTTC; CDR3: CASSYRGSWANEQFF
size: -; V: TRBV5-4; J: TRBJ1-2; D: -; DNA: TGTGCCAGCAGCTTACAGGGCCCGAACTATGGCTACACCTTC; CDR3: CASSLQGPNYGYTF
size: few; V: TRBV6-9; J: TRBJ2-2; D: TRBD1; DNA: TGTGCCAGCAGTTCAGTCTCCGAGACAGGGGGCACCGGGGAGCTGTTTTTT; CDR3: CASSSVSETGGTGELFF
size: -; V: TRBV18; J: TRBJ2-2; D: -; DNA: TGTGCCAGCTCCTGGAGGACGGGAAGGGACACCGGGGAGCTGTTTTTT; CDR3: CASSWRTGRDTGELFF
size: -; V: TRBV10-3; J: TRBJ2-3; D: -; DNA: TGTGCCATCAGTGAGTCGACGCCGGGGGAAGATACGCAGTATTTT; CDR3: CAISESTPGEDTQYF
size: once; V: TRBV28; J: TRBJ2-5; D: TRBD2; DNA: TGTGCCAGCAGAGGGGCGGGAGCGCCCAAAGAGACCCAGTACTTC; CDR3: CASRGAGAPKETQYF
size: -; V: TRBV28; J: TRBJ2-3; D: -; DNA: TGTGCCAGCAGTTTATACGGAGATACGCAGTATTTT; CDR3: CASSLYGDTQYF
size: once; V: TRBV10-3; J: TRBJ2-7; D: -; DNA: TGTGCCATCAGTGGTGCAGGGTCCTTCGAGCAGTACTTC; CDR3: CAISGAGSFEQYF
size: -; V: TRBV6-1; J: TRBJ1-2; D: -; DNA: TGTGCCAGCAGTGAAGCAAAGACACGGCCACTTGGTGGCTACACCTTC; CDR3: CASSEAKTRPLGGYTF
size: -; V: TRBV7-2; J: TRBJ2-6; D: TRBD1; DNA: TGTGCCAGTAGAACCCCAGGGGGACCTGGGGCCAACGTCCTGACTTTC; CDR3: CASRTPGGPGANVLTF
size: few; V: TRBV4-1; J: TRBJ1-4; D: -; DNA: TGCGCCAGCAGCTCTGGGACCTCGGGAGGTGAAAAACTGTTTTTT; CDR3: CASSSGTSGGEKLFF
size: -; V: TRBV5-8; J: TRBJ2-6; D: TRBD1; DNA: TGTGCCAGCAGCTCGAAAATAGGACAGGGTTCTGGGGCCAACGTCCTGACTTTC; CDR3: CASSSKIGQGSGANVLTF
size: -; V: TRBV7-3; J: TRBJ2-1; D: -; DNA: TGTGCCAGCAGCCCAACCCCCGGACTCGGGCTGCAGAACAATGAGCAGTTCTTC; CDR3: CASSPTPGLGLQNNEQFF
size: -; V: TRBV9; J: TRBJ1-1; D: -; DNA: TGTGCCAGCAGCGTAGGCCGTGATGAGGGGCCGAACACTGAAGCTTTCTTT; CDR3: CASSVGRDEGPNTEAFF
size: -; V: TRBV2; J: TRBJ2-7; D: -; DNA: TGTGCCAGCAGCAAAAGTGGGGGTTACGAGCAGTACTTC; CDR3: CASSKSGGYEQYF
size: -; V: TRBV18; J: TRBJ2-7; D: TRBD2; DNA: TGTGCCAGCTCACCGTACAGCGGGAGGGCCAGCTACGAGCAGTACTTC; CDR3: CASSPYSGRASYEQYF
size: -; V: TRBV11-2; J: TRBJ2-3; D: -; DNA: TGTGCCAGCAGCTTAGTAGCAGGGGGCACAGATACGCAGTATTTT; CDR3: CASSLVAGGTDTQYF
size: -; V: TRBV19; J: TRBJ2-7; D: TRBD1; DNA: TGTGCCAGTAGTATGCTGGGACAGGGGGCTAGCTCCTACGAGCAGTACTTC; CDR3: CASSMLGQGASSYEQYF